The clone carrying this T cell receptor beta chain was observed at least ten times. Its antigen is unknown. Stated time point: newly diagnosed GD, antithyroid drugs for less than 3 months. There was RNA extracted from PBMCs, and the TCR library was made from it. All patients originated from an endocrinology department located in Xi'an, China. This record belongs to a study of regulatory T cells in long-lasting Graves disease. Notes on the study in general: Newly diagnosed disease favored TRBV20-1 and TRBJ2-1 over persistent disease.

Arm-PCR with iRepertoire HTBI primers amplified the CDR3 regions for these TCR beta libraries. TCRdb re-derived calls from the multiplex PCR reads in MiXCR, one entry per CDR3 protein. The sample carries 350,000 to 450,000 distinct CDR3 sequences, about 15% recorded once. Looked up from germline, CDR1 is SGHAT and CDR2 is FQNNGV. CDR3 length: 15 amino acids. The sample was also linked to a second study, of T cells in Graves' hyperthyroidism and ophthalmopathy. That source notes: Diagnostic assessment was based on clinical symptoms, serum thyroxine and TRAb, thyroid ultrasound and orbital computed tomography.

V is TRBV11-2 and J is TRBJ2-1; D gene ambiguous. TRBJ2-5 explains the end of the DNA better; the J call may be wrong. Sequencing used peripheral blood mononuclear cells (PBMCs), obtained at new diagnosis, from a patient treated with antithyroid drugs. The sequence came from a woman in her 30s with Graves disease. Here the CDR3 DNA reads TGTGCCAGCAGCTTAGTCTACGGCGCACAAGAGACCCAGTACTTC. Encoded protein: CASSLVYGAQETQYF.